This T cell receptor beta chain was identified in a study of siplizumab effects on memory and regulatory T cells. This CDR3 contains 12 residues. Germline CDR1 is SEHNR and CDR2 is FQNEAQ (reference sequence). V dropped 3 bases and J dropped 3 bases, with 5 bases sitting between them. Each sample had 80,000 to 100,000 TCR templates assayed. The repertoire was sequenced with immunoSEQ multiplex PCR; TCRdb's copy has only in-frame clones and lacks some. The sample holds about 72,000 clones, roughly nine tenths seen once. This TCR was sampled from a human donor in good health. The specimen was CD8+ T cells sorted from blood. The chain uses TRBV7-9 and TRBJ2-5; D remains ambiguous. The CDR3 coding sequence is TGTGCCAGCAGCTTTTACAAAGAGACCCAGTACTTC. Its translation is CASSFYKETQYF.